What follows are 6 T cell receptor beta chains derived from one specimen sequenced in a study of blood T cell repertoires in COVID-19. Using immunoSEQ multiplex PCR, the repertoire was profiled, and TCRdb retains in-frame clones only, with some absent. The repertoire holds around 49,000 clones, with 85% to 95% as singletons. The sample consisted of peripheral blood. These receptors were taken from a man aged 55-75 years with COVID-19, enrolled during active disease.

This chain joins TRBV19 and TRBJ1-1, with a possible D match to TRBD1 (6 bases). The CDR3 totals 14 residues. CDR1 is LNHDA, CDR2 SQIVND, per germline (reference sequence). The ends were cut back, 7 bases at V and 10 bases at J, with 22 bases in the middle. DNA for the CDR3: TGTGCCAGTATCGCCTTAGGGGGGGCCGGGGTAGCTTTCTTT. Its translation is CASIALGGAGVAFF. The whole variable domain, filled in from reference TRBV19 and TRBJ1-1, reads DGGITQSPKYLFRKEGQNVTLSCEQNLNHDAMYWYRQDPGQGLRLIYYSQIVNDFQKGDIAEGYSVSREKKESFPLTVTSAQKNPTAFYLCASIALGGAGVAFFGQGTRLTVV.

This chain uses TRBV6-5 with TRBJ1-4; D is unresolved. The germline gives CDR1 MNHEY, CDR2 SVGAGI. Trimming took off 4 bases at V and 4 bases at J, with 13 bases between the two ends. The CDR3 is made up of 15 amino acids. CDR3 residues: CASSLRRGSNEKLFF. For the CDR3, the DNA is TGTGCCAGCAGTTTGAGGAGAGGAAGTAATGAAAAACTGTTTTTT.

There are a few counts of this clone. The CDR3 DNA sequence: TGCGCCAGCAGCCTGCCAGGGACAGGGACCGAGCAGTACTTC. It codes for CASSLPGTGTEQYF. The V and J genes are TRBV4-1 and TRBJ2-7; 9 nucleotides agree with TRBD1. Trimming removed 4 bases from V and 6 bases from J; junction bases left unmatched: 7. Germline V gene sequence: CDR1 MGHRA, CDR2 YSYEKL. This CDR3 comprises 14 residues.

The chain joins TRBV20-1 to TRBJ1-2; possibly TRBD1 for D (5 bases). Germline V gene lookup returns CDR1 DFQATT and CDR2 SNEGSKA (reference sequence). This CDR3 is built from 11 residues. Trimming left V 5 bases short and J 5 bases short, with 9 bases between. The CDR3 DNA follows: TGCAGTGCTTCGCAGGGTTATGGCTACACCTTC. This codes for CSASQGYGYTF.

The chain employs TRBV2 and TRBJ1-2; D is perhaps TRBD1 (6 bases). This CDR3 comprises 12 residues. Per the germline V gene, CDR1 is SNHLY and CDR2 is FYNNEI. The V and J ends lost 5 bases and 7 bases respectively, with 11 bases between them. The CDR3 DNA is TGTGCCAGCAGTTCTCTCAGGGGTGGCTACACCTTC. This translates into CASSSLRGGYTF.

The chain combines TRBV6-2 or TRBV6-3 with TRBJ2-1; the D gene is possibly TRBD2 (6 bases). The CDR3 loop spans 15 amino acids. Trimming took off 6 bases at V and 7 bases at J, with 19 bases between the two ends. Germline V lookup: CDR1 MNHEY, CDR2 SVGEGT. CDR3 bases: TGTGCCAGCAGCCGACTAGGATTGGGTTGGAATGAGCAGTTCTTC. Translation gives CASSRLGLGWNEQFF.